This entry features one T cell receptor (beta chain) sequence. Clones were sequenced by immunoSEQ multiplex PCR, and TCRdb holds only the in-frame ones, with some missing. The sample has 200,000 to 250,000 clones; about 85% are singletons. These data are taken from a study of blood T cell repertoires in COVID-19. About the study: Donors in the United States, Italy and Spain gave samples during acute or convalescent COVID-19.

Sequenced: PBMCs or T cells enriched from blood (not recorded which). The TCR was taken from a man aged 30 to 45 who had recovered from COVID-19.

CDR3 sequence reads: CASSPQGSNNSPLHF. In DNA, the CDR3 is TGTGCCAGCAGCCCCCAGGGGAGCAATAATTCACCCCTCCACTTT. The chain uses TRBV9 and TRBJ1-6, with a tentative D call TRBD1 (6 bases). This CDR3 contains 15 residues. Trimming stripped 4 bases from V and 5 bases from J, with 13 bases between. Germline CDR1 is SGDLS and CDR2 is YYNGEE.